The entry that follows covers one T cell receptor beta chain sequence. Its antigen is unidentified. These data belong to a study of cytomegalovirus exposure and HLA in healthy donors. Study results and caveats: Earlier analysis yielded a pattern in which most TCR beta V segments were productive about 87% or about 30% of the time. Investigators reported about 160 TCR beta chains as tied to cytomegalovirus.

After removal of 6 bases from V and 5 bases from J, the junction contained 13 bases not matched to a gene. The germline gives CDR1 SGHRS, CDR2 YFSETQ. The CDR3 has 15 amino acids. PCR employed 60 Vbeta and 13 Jbeta primers. Clones were read by immunoSEQ multiplex PCR, and TCRdb kept only the in-frame ones, dropping some. The sample lists roughly 90,000 clones, roughly 82% occurring once. This receptor was identified in a man aged 30-40 years in good health and CMV-seropositive. Source material: PBMCs. This rearrangement joins TRBV5-1 to TRBJ2-5, with 7 bases lining up with TRBD2. As DNA, the CDR3 is TGCGCCAGCATGACGGGAGGCCTGATGACGGAGACCCAGTACTTC. It yields the protein CASMTGGLMTETQYF. Full variable domain (missing parts from reference TRBV5-1 and TRBJ2-5): KAGVTQTPRYLIKTRGQQVTLSCSPISGHRSVSWYQQTPGQGLQFLFEYFSETQRNKGNFPGRFSGRQFSNSRSEMNVSTLELGDSALYLCASMTGGLMTETQYFGPGTRLLVL.